A single T cell receptor (beta chain) is shown here with its context. This entry comes from a study of blood T cell repertoires in COVID-19. This CDR3 comprises 15 residues. Germline lookup yields CDR1 SGHRS and CDR2 YFSETQ. J gave up 5 bases and V 4 bases, and 6 bases lay outside the gene matches. Recovered status applied to Cohort 3 donors who had two consecutive negative PCRs. It also applied to those with clearance or with symptom resolution. Original processing methods: Researchers report that nucleated cell counts were estimated from reference gene primer amplification. Method: immunoSEQ multiplex PCR; TCRdb's copy keeps in-frame clones and lacks some. That table is the source of V, J and clone size, and D and trimming were worked out from the DNA. The table includes 140,000 to 150,000 clones, over 80% detected once.

The source of this sequence is a woman aged 35 to 49 who had recovered from COVID-19. The sample consisted of PBMCs or T cells enriched from blood (not recorded which). J is TRBJ2-5 and V is TRBV5-1; 12 positions agree with TRBD2. Here the CDR3 DNA reads TGCGCCAGCAGCCCTGGGACTAGCGGGTTTGAGACCCAGTACTTC. It encodes CASSPGTSGFETQYF. Complete variable domain (other parts from reference TRBV5-1 and TRBJ2-5): KAGVTQTPRYLIKTRGQQVTLSCSPISGHRSVSWYQQTPGQGLQFLFEYFSETQRNKGNFPGRFSGRQFSNSRSEMNVSTLELGDSALYLCASSPGTSGFETQYFGPGTRLLVL.